This T cell receptor (beta chain) was obtained from a study of tumor-infiltrating lymphocytes in oesophageal squamous cell carcinoma. TCRdb independently ran MiXCR on the PCR reads; one entry per CDR3 protein. The table records under 20,000 distinct CDR3 sequences, 35% to 50% of them present only once. The sequence was collected from a male donor with esophageal squamous cell carcinoma. Sequenced: esophageal tumor tissue.

CDR3: CASGSALADRVSYNEQYF. The CDR3 DNA reads TGTGCTAGTGGTTCCGCCTTAGCGGACCGGGTCTCCTACAATGAGCAGTACTTC. J is TRBJ2-7 and V is TRBV12-5, with TRBD2 as a possible D gene (6 bases). Germline CDR1 reads LGHNT; CDR2 reads FRNRAP. The V gene lost 4 bases and the J gene lost 7 bases, with 29 bases spanning the gap. The length of the CDR3 is 18 residues.